This T cell receptor (beta chain) appears in the sequencing data of a study of somatic mutations in cytotoxic T cells in rheumatoid arthritis. General study points: Measured CD8+ T-cell clonality, a value compared between rheumatoid arthritis patients and age-matched healthy controls, did not differ significantly.

As to this clone: Antigen specificity is unknown.

V was pared by 5 bases and J by 1 base, with 5 bases of the junction left unmatched. Germline V gives CDR1 SNHLY, CDR2 FYNNEI. This CDR3 is built from 15 residues. Method: immunoSEQ multiplex PCR; TCRdb's copy keeps in-frame clones and lacks some. The table lists under 20,000 clones, 85% of them singletons. Material: CD8+ T cells sorted from blood. The receptor comes from a woman aged 40-49 years with rheumatoid arthritis. This rearrangement joins TRBV2 to TRBJ2-3; 8 nucleotides line up with TRBD2. CDR3 bases: TGTGCCAGCAGTTCTCCGGGACTAGGCACAGATACGCAGTATTTT. Translating it yields CASSSPGLGTDTQYF.